This T cell receptor (beta chain) was profiled in a study of neurological immune-mediated disorders. Study findings and constraints: HTLV-1-associated myelopathy led in TCR clonal expansion, while multiple sclerosis ranked lowest, below healthy controls. CDR3 amino acid sequences of expanded clones were not shared across subjects, a result suggesting private repertoires in all groups.

This clonotype has a count of ten or more. What it recognizes is unknown. 5'RACE generated cDNA with 10-nucleotide random UMIs. In each sequencing run, over 160 million TCR-beta sequences were generated from 15-18 subjects. TCRdb re-called the 5' RACE reads through MiXCR, storing one row per CDR3 protein. In the table there are more than 50,000 distinct CDR3 sequences, 3% to 4% of which are singletons. The germline V gene encodes CDR1 ENHRY and CDR2 SYGVKD. Trimming took off 0 bases at V and 6 bases at J, with 30 bases between the two ends. The CDR3 covers 21 residues. The sequence came from a woman between 55 and 75 years old with multiple sclerosis. The chain combines TRBV10-3 with TRBJ2-1, with D tentatively TRBD1 (6 bases). The sequenced material came from PBMCs. CDR3 sequence reads: CAISESGHLWTDPQRSNEQFF. The CDR3 DNA is TGTGCCATCAGTGAGTCTGGTCACTTGTGGACAGACCCTCAGAGGTCCAATGAGCAGTTCTTC.